The 11 T cell receptor beta chains given below trace back to one sample, sequenced in a study of blood T cell repertoires in COVID-19. Data came from immunoSEQ multiplex PCR; TCRdb stores just in-frame clones and leaves some out. The profile shows approximately 190,000 clones, around 80% of them singletons. The sequenced material came from peripheral blood. The receptors shown here come from a man in his sixties with acute or convalescent COVID-19.

The chain combines TRBV28 with TRBJ2-6; TRBD2 matches 7 bases. The CDR3 extends over 15 amino acids. Trimming removed 2 bases from V and 2 bases from J; junction bases left unmatched: 0. CDR1 MDHEN and CDR2 SYDVKM come from the germline V gene. The CDR3 DNA is TGTGCCAGCAGTTTAGGGGGGGCTGGGGCCAACGTCCTGACTTTC. Translation: CASSLGGAGANVLTF.

V and J are TRBV10-3 and TRBJ2-3, with 9 bases fitting TRBD2. Germline V gene lookup returns CDR1 ENHRY and CDR2 SYGVKD. This CDR3 region has 15 residues. V lost 4 bases to trimming and J lost 5 bases; unmatched junction nucleotides: 7. The CDR3 is CAISAGRGGKDTQYF. CDR3 in DNA: TGTGCCATCAGTGCCGGGCGGGGGGGCAAAGATACGCAGTATTTT.

CDR3 bases: TGTGCCAGCAGCCGGGCGGCGGGGACAGGGAGTTCCGAAGCTTTCTTT. Its protein is CASSRAAGTGSSEAFF. This sequence joins TRBV5-4 and TRBJ1-1; 9 bases match TRBD1. Trimming at V came to 4 bases and at J to 8 bases, leaving 15 bases not matched to a gene. Germline CDR1 and CDR2: SGHNT and YYREEE (reference sequence). This CDR3 contains 16 residues.

The chain recombines TRBV6-5 with TRBJ2-1; unclear D gene. V was trimmed by 2 bases and J by 5 bases, leaving 4 bases between them. Germline V gives CDR1 MNHEY, CDR2 SVGAGI. The CDR3 is 12 amino acids. The CDR3 nucleotides read TGTGCCAGCAGTTACAGCGACAATGAGCAGTTCTTC. Its translation is CASSYSDNEQFF.

This clone came up a few times. V gene TRBV7-9 combines with J gene TRBJ1-1; maybe TRBD1 (6 bases). Per the germline V gene, CDR1 is SEHNR and CDR2 is FQNEAQ (reference sequence). The CDR3 runs to 15 residues. V dropped 6 bases and J dropped 4 bases, with 18 bases sitting between them. For the CDR3, the DNA is TGTGCCAGCAGACCTAAAGACAGGATAGGCACTGAAGCTTTCTTT. Translation: CASRPKDRIGTEAFF.

The gene calls are TRBV6-2 or TRBV6-3 and TRBJ1-1; D unresolved. CDR3 length: 14 amino acids. The germline CDR1 and CDR2 sequences are MNHEY and SVGEGT. V dropped 6 bases and J dropped 5 bases, with 16 bases sitting between them. DNA of the CDR3: TGTGCCAGCAGCGCTGACCCCCGCGGAACTGAAGCTTTCTTT. This sequence encodes CASSADPRGTEAFF.

V usage is TRBV2 and J usage is TRBJ2-1; TRBD2 matches 8 bases. Germline lookup yields CDR1 SNHLY and CDR2 FYNNEI. The J segment lost 3 bases and the V segment lost 7 bases, leaving 5 bases of the junction unmatched. The CDR3 length is 14 residues. The CDR3 DNA is TGTGCCAGCAAAACTAGCGGAGGCTACAATGAGCAGTTCTTC. Translation gives CASKTSGGYNEQFF.

The V gene is TRBV10-3, the J gene TRBJ1-3; weak D call: TRBD1 (5 bases). CDR1 is ENHRY, CDR2 SYGVKD, per germline. There are 15 residues in the CDR3. Trimming stripped 7 bases from V and 8 bases from J, with 21 bases between. This chain's CDR3 is CAIKPQQGRSDTIYF. The CDR3 region has the DNA TGTGCCATCAAGCCCCAGCAGGGAAGGTCGGACACCATATATTTT.

Notes on this clone: This CDR3 is also generated by other DNA sequences in the sample. The chain employs TRBV5-1 and TRBJ2-6; D perhaps matches TRBD2 (6 bases). Germline CDR1 is SGHRS and CDR2 is YFSETQ. This CDR3 region has 16 residues. The V gene lost 0 bases and the J gene lost 2 bases, with 9 bases spanning the gap. The CDR3 nucleotides read TGCGCCAGCAGCTTGGAAGGCGGGGCTGGGGCCAACGTCCTGACTTTC. Translation: CASSLEGGAGANVLTF.

V is TRBV15 and J is TRBJ2-2; 9 nucleotides align to TRBD2. The junction had 9 bases not matched to a gene; V was cut back by 1 base and J by 6 bases. From germline, CDR1 is LNHNV and CDR2 YYDKDF (reference sequence). The CDR3 extends over 17 amino acids. For the CDR3, the DNA is TGTGCCACCAGCAGAGCAAAGCTAGCGGGATCACCCGGGGAGCTGTTTTTT. Translated, it gives CATSRAKLAGSPGELFF.

This rearrangement joins TRBV18 to TRBJ1-4; D possibly corresponds to TRBD1 (5 bases). Germline-derived CDR1 and CDR2 are KGHSH and LQKENI. This CDR3 is built from 16 residues. Deletions cut 4 bases from V and 0 bases from J, with 12 bases between. The CDR3 is CASSLRQGATNEKLFF. The CDR3 DNA follows: TGTGCCAGCTCACTACGCCAGGGCGCAACTAATGAAAAACTGTTTTTT.